The sequence of this T cell receptor beta chain was determined in a study of tumor-infiltrating lymphocytes in localized non-small cell lung cancer. Across the study: Tumor tissue and non-adjacent uninvolved lung came from each patient.

Overall study findings and caveats: Only some patients had TCR sequencing, depending on available tissue. No T-cell fraction difference was seen between IM1 and IM2 tumors.

On this clone itself: Its cognate antigen is unknown.

The assay was immunoSEQ multiplex PCR, and TCRdb's table has in-frame clones only and misses some. The sample lists some 15,000 clones; 73% were seen once. The clonotype comes from a human donor with non-small cell lung cancer. The sample taken for sequencing was lung tumor tissue.

The CDR3 bases are TGTGCCAGTAGTATAAGGTGGACAGAGGCCGGAAACACCATATATTTT. Protein product: CASSIRWTEAGNTIYF. This chain links TRBV19 with TRBJ1-3, with a weak D call TRBD1 (6 bases). Per the germline V gene, CDR1 is LNHDA and CDR2 is SQIVND (reference sequence). V was trimmed by 2 bases and J by 4 bases, leaving 15 bases between them. CDR3 length: 16 amino acids.